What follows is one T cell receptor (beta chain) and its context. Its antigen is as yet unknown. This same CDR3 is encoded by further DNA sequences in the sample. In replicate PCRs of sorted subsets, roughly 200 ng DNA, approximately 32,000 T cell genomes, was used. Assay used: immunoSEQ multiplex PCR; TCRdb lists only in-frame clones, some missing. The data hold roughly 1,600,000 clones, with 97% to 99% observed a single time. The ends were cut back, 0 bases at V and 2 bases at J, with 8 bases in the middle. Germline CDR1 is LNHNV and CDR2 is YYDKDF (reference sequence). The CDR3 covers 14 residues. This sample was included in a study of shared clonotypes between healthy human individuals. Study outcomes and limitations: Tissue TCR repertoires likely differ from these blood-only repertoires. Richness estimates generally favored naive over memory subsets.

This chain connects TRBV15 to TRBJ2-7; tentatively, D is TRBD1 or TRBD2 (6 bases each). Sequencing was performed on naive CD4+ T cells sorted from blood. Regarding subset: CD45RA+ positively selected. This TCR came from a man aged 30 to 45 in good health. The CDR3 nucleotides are TGTGCCACCAGCAGAGAGGGGGGCACCTACGAGCAGTACTTC. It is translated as CATSREGGTYEQYF.